A selection of T cell receptor beta chains follows, all from one sample in a study of blood T cells in healthy people across ages. TCRdb ran MiXCR on the 5' RACE reads and lists one entry per CDR3 protein. Altogether roughly 830,000 distinct CDR3 sequences are present, 55% to 65% being singletons, with the ten largest covering 25% to 30%. The sequenced sample was blood. The receptor set was obtained from a young man in good health. The CDR3 runs from the conserved cysteine through the conserved F or W.

j_gene: TRBJ1-5; len: 16; v_gene: TRBV20-1; CDR3aa: CSARDIRETGHQPQHF
j_gene: TRBJ2-1; len: 12; v_gene: TRBV12-3/TRBV12-4; CDR3aa: CASSRLGDEQFF
j_gene: TRBJ2-7; len: 15; v_gene: TRBV5-1; CDR3aa: CASSLAEGARETRYF
j_gene: .; len: 14; v_gene: TRBV27; CDR3aa: CASSLRPGFPEQYF
j_gene: TRBJ2-1; len: 19; v_gene: TRBV11-3; CDR3aa: CASSWGSGGPPDIYNEQFF
j_gene: TRBJ2-4; len: 12; v_gene: TRBV7-2; CDR3aa: CASSLDENIQYF
j_gene: TRBJ2-7; len: 15; v_gene: TRBV7-9; CDR3aa: CASSLLLAGAYEQYF
j_gene: TRBJ2-1; len: 14; v_gene: TRBV2; CDR3aa: CASSGQRGDNEQFF
j_gene: .; len: 17; v_gene: TRBV4-2; CDR3aa: CASSQDPLRPSGHEQYF
j_gene: TRBJ2-7; len: 15; v_gene: TRBV20-1; CDR3aa: CSARGDRGDGYEQYF
j_gene: TRBJ1-2; len: 16; v_gene: TRBV28; CDR3aa: CASSPRGWGHNYGYTF
j_gene: TRBJ2-5; len: 14; v_gene: TRBV20-1; CDR3aa: CSAVLAGARETQYF
j_gene: TRBJ2-1; len: 17; v_gene: TRBV11-1; CDR3aa: CASSSTGTSGGHNEQFF
j_gene: TRBJ2-7; len: 14; v_gene: TRBV4-2; CDR3aa: CASSLEAQGFEQYF
j_gene: TRBJ2-2; len: 14; v_gene: TRBV9; CDR3aa: CASSVDAGIRELFF
j_gene: TRBJ2-1; len: 15; v_gene: TRBV5-1; CDR3aa: CASSTAGGLRNEQFF
j_gene: TRBJ2-7; len: 16; v_gene: TRBV21-1; CDR3aa: CASSKSERGATYEQYF
j_gene: .; len: 14; v_gene: TRBV2; CDR3aa: CASSERLGAREQYF
j_gene: TRBJ2-3; len: 15; v_gene: TRBV18; CDR3aa: CASSPQAFDTDTQYF
j_gene: TRBJ2-1; len: 13; v_gene: TRBV5-1; CDR3aa: CASSLTQGHEQFF
j_gene: TRBJ2-4; len: 12; v_gene: TRBV5-4; CDR3aa: CASSLMANIQYF
j_gene: TRBJ1-2; len: 12; v_gene: TRBV6-1; CDR3aa: CASSGYTYGYTF
j_gene: TRBJ2-5; len: 14; v_gene: TRBV9; CDR3aa: CASSVGNSQETQYF
j_gene: TRBJ2-5; len: 13; v_gene: TRBV12-3/TRBV12-4; CDR3aa: CASSPGAGETQYF
j_gene: TRBJ2-4; len: 17; v_gene: TRBV4-3; CDR3aa: CASSQEWRGAGKNIQYF
j_gene: TRBJ1-2; len: 15; v_gene: TRBV28; CDR3aa: CASSLPTGGVVGYTF
j_gene: TRBJ1-6; len: 14; v_gene: TRBV20-1; CDR3aa: CSAREARGNSPLHF
j_gene: TRBJ2-7; len: 16; v_gene: TRBV27; CDR3aa: CASSLSDRVSSYEQYF
j_gene: TRBJ1-5; len: 14; v_gene: TRBV6-2/TRBV6-3; CDR3aa: CASNLQGASQPQHF
j_gene: TRBJ1-2; len: 13; v_gene: TRBV6-5; CDR3aa: CASSSRDAYGYTF
j_gene: TRBJ2-5; len: 15; v_gene: TRBV29-1; CDR3aa: CSVEDGQGLVNEQYF
j_gene: TRBJ1-2; len: 14; v_gene: TRBV18; CDR3aa: CASSPGRMTNGYTF
j_gene: TRBJ2-3; len: 18; v_gene: TRBV6-5; CDR3aa: CASSYGVYLRGDTDTQYF
j_gene: TRBJ2-1; len: 15; v_gene: TRBV9; CDR3aa: CASSVTSGTYNEQFF
j_gene: TRBJ2-4; len: 14; v_gene: TRBV29-1; CDR3aa: CSVEDLPGENIQYF
j_gene: TRBJ1-1; len: 12; v_gene: TRBV29-1; CDR3aa: CSVGRSNTEAFF
j_gene: .; len: 18; v_gene: TRBV28; CDR3aa: CASSLLGLTTGNWYEQYF
j_gene: TRBJ1-6; len: 15; v_gene: TRBV20-1; CDR3aa: CSAKVVQADVTPLHF
j_gene: TRBJ2-1; len: 14; v_gene: TRBV12-3/TRBV12-4; CDR3aa: CASRAGGRRNEQFF
j_gene: TRBJ1-1; len: 13; v_gene: TRBV10-3; CDR3aa: CAISELKNTEAFF
j_gene: TRBJ2-1; len: 12; v_gene: TRBV9; CDR3aa: CASSKAANEQFF